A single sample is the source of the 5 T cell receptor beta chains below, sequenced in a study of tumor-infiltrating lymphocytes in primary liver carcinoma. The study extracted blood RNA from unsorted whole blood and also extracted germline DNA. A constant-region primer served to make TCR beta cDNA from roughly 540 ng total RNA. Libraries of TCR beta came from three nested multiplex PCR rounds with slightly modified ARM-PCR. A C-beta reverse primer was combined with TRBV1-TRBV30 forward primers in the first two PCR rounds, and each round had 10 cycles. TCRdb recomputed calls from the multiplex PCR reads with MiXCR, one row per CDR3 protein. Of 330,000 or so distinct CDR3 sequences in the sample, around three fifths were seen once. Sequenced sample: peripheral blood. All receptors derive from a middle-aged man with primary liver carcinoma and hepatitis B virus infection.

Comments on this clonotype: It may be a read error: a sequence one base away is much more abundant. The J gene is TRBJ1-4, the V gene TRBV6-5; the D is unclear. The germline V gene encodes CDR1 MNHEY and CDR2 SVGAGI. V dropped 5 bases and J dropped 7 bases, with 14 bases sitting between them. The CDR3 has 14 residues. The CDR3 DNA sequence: TGTGCCAGCAGTGTCGAAGTTCAAGGTGAAAAACTGTTTTTT. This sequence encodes CASSVEVQGEKLFF.

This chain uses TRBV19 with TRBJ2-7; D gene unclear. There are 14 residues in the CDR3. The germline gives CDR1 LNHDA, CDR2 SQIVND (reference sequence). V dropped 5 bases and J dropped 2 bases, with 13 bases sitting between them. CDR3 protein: CASSQLGGPYEQYF. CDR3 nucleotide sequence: TGTGCCAGTAGTCAGCTCGGCGGTCCCTACGAGCAGTACTTC.

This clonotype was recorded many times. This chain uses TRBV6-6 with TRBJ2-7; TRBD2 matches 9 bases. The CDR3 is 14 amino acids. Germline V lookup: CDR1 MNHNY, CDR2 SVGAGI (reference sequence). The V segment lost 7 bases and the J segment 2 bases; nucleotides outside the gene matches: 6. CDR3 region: CASNIAGAAYEQYF. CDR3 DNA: TGTGCCAGCAACATAGCGGGAGCGGCCTACGAGCAGTACTTC.

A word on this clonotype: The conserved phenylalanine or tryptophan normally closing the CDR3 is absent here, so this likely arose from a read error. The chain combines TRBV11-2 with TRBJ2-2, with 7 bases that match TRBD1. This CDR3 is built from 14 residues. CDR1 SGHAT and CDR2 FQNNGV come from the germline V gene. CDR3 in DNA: TGTGCCAGCAGCTCGGTACAGGGGAACGGGGAACTGTTTTCT. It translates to CASSSVQGNGELFS.

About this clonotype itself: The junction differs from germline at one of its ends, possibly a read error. CDR3 region: CVSNTLDRADYGYTF. The CDR3 DNA sequence: TGTGTCAGCAACACTCTGGACAGGGCTGACTATGGCTACACCTTC. The rearrangement joins TRBV6-2 or TRBV6-3 to TRBJ1-2; 8 bases map to TRBD1. Germline values: CDR1 MNHEY, CDR2 SVGEGT. The CDR3 covers 15 residues.